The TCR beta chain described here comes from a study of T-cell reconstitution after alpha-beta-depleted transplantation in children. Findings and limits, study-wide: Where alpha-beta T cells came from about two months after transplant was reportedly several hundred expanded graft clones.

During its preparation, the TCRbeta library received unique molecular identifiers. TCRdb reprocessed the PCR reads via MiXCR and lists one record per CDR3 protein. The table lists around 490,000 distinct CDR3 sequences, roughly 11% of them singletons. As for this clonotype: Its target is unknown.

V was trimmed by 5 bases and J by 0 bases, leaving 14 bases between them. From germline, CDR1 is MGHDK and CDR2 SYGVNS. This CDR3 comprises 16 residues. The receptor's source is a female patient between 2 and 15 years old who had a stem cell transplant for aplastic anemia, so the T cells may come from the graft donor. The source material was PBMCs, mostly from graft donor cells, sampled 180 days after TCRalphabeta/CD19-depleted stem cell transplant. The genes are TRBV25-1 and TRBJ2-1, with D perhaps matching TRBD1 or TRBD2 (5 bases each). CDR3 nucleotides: TGTGCCAGCAGTCTTCCGGGACGCAGCTCCTACAATGAGCAGTTCTTC. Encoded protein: CASSLPGRSSYNEQFF.